The 23 T cell receptor beta chains in this list originate from one sample, sequenced in a study of T cell responses to AZD1222 COVID-19 vaccine. Generated by immunoSEQ multiplex PCR, the TCRdb table keeps only in-frame clones and is missing some. The sample holds approximately 180,000 clones, around nine tenths seen once. Specimen: peripheral blood, collected on day 0 of AZD1222 vaccination. These receptors all come from an adult in good health.

This clone has only one observation. V and J are TRBV28 and TRBJ2-5; 7 nucleotides line up with TRBD2. The V segment lost 6 bases and the J segment 5 bases; nucleotides outside the gene matches: 12. The CDR3 extends over 15 amino acids. Germline V gene sequence: CDR1 MDHEN, CDR2 SYDVKM. The CDR3 DNA sequence: TGTGCCAGCAGCCAATCGGGAGGTGGGTGGGAGACCCAGTACTTC. Its protein product is CASSQSGGGWETQYF. Variable domain in full (rest from reference TRBV28 and TRBJ2-5): DVKVTQSSRYLVKRTGEKVFLECVQDMDHENMFWYRQDPGLGLRLIYFSYDVKMKEKGDIPEGYSVSREKKERFSLILESASTNQTSMYLCASSQSGGGWETQYFGPGTRLLVL.

A few counts support this clone. This chain joins TRBV27 and TRBJ1-1; D perhaps matches TRBD1 (6 bases). The germline gives CDR1 MNHEY, CDR2 SMNVEV (reference sequence). The CDR3 is 16 residues long. The V gene lost 2 bases and the J gene lost 1 base, with 14 bases spanning the gap. The CDR3 region is CASSLIKGHQNTEAFF. The CDR3 bases are TGTGCCAGCAGTTTAATAAAGGGACACCAGAACACTGAAGCTTTCTTT.

The count of this clone is one. This chain uses TRBV6-6 with TRBJ2-3; D unclear. The V gene's germline CDR1 is MNHNY and CDR2 SVGAGI (reference sequence). The CDR3 contains 11 residues. Between the trimmed V and J ends, which lost 5 bases and 6 bases, there was a span of 6 bases. CDR3 in DNA: TGTGCCAGCAGTCCTTTGGATACGCAGTATTTT. Translation gives CASSPLDTQYF.

The chain uses TRBV27 and TRBJ1-6; 9 bases map to TRBD1. The CDR3 is 15 residues long. Per the germline V gene, CDR1 is MNHEY and CDR2 is SMNVEV (reference sequence). V was pared by 5 bases and J by 13 bases, with 12 bases of the junction left unmatched. The CDR3 nucleotides read TGTGCCAGCAGTCCCCAGGGACAGGGCCGAGGCCCCCTCCACTTT. Its protein product is CASSPQGQGRGPLHF.

This chain joins TRBV7-3 and TRBJ2-7; 8 nucleotides agree with TRBD1. From germline, CDR1 is SGHTA and CDR2 FQGTGA. This CDR3 comprises 14 residues. Losses at the gene ends were 2 bases for V and 6 bases for J; bases not matched to a gene: 6. CDR3 loop: CASSLYGQGGEQYF. CDR3 DNA sequence: TGTGCCAGCAGCTTATATGGACAGGGAGGCGAGCAGTACTTC.

This clone was seen only a few times. V gene TRBV19 combines with J gene TRBJ1-6; D is possibly TRBD1 (6 bases). The ends were cut back, 5 bases at V and 10 bases at J, with 15 bases in the middle. Germline CDR1 and CDR2: LNHDA and SQIVND (reference sequence). The CDR3 has 14 residues. The CDR3 region is CASSPGGGPSPLHF. CDR3 DNA: TGTGCCAGTAGTCCAGGTGGGGGGCCATCACCCCTCCACTTT.

The rearrangement uses TRBV29-1 and TRBJ2-5, with 9 bases lining up with TRBD1. The CDR3 has 16 residues. Germline loops: CDR1 SQVTM, CDR2 ANQGSEA. After removal of 4 bases from V and 0 bases from J, the junction contained 9 bases not matched to a gene. The CDR3 sequence is CSVVPRDRAHQETQYF. CDR3 in DNA: TGCAGCGTTGTTCCCCGGGACAGGGCCCACCAAGAGACCCAGTACTTC. The full variable domain, completed using reference TRBV29-1 and TRBJ2-5, is SAVISQKPSRDICQRGTSLTIQCQVDSQVTMMFWYRQQPGQSLTLIATANQGSEATYESGFVIDKFPISRPNLTFSTLTVSNMSPEDSSIYLCSVVPRDRAHQETQYFGPGTRLLVL.

This clone was observed a handful of times. This chain links TRBV30 with TRBJ1-6; 7 nucleotides agree with TRBD1. V lost 3 bases, J lost 6 bases, and 11 bases stayed unmatched. The CDR3 is made up of 16 amino acids. Germline V lookup: CDR1 GTSNPN, CDR2 SVGIG (reference sequence). CDR3 nucleotide sequence: TGTGCCTGGAGCCTTTCAGGGGGGTTTCGTAATTCACCCCTCCACTTT. Its translation: CAWSLSGGFRNSPLHF. Using reference TRBV30 and TRBJ1-6 for the parts outside the CDR3, the full variable domain is SQTIHQWPATLVQPVGSPLSLECTVEGTSNPNLYWYRQAAGRGLQLLFYSVGIGQISSEVPQNLSASRPQDRQFILSSKKLLLSDSGFYLCAWSLSGGFRNSPLHFGNGTRLTVT.

V usage is TRBV28 and J usage is TRBJ2-1; 10 nucleotides agree with TRBD1. Trimming at V came to 5 bases and at J to 8 bases, leaving 6 bases not matched to a gene. This CDR3 contains 14 residues. Germline values: CDR1 MDHEN, CDR2 SYDVKM. This CDR3 reads CASSAMTGGYEQFF. For the CDR3, the DNA is TGTGCCAGCAGTGCCATGACAGGGGGCTATGAGCAGTTCTTC.

The rearrangement joins TRBV12-3 or TRBV12-4 to TRBJ1-2; a possible D gene is TRBD1 (5 bases). V lost 5 bases and J lost 2, with 9 bases in between. There are 13 residues in the CDR3. DNA of the CDR3: TGTGCCAGCAGTAATCGGGGCAACTATGGCTACACCTTC. Protein sequence: CASSNRGNYGYTF.

This chain links TRBV6-2 or TRBV6-3 with TRBJ2-5; D gene ambiguous. The CDR3 length is 13 residues. Germline values: CDR1 MNHEY, CDR2 SVGEGT. V shed 4 bases and J shed 0 bases, with 6 bases lying between them. CDR3 amino acids: CASSSYNQETQYF. The CDR3, as DNA: TGTGCCAGCAGTTCGTACAACCAAGAGACCCAGTACTTC.

The CDR3 bases are TGTGCCAGCAGCCAAGCTTCCCACGGCGATGGCTACACCTTC. Residues: CASSQASHGDGYTF. V usage is TRBV14 and J usage is TRBJ1-2; D is uncertain. V dropped 1 base and J dropped 6 bases, with 12 bases sitting between them. Germline V gene data show CDR1 as SGHDN and CDR2 as FVKESK. This CDR3 has 14 residues.

The V call is TRBV11-2, the J call TRBJ1-2; D is undetermined. Per the germline V gene, CDR1 is SGHAT and CDR2 is FQNNGV. V lost 6 bases to trimming and J lost 2 bases, with 22 bases between them. The CDR3 covers 17 residues. The DNA for the CDR3 is TGTGCCAGCAGTTCCCCCGAGGGAAGGAATTTCAACTATGGCTACACCTTC. Protein product: CASSSPEGRNFNYGYTF.

This chain uses TRBV11-2 with TRBJ1-4; TRBD1 might be the D (5 bases). Trimming left V 2 bases short and J 8 bases short, with 9 bases between. The CDR3 contains 13 residues. The germline V gene has CDR1 SGHAT and CDR2 FQNNGV. CDR3 sequence reads: CASSLRRDEKLFF. CDR3 in DNA: TGTGCCAGCAGCTTACGCAGGGACGAAAAACTGTTTTTT.

The CDR3 loop is CASSIRGQRGTEAFF. The CDR3 coding sequence is TGTGCCAGTAGTATCCGAGGGCAACGGGGCACTGAAGCTTTCTTT. This sequence joins TRBV19 and TRBJ1-1; D is ambiguous. V lost 3 bases and J 4 bases, leaving 15 bases between the germline ends. The germline gives CDR1 LNHDA, CDR2 SQIVND (reference sequence). The CDR3 covers 15 residues.

The V gene is TRBV15, the J gene TRBJ2-3; D call uncertain. V lost 9 bases, J lost 6 bases, and 16 bases lay in between. The CDR3 has 13 amino acids. Germline V CDR1 and CDR2: LNHNV, YYDKDF (reference sequence). CDR3 DNA sequence: TGTGCCACAAAACCGGATGCAGAGGATACGCAGTATTTT. It specifies CATKPDAEDTQYF. Supplemented by reference TRBV15 and TRBJ2-3, the full variable domain reads DAMVIQNPRYQVTQFGKPVTLSCSQTLNHNVMYWYQQKSSQAPKLLFHYYDKDFNNEADTPDNFQSRRPNTSFCFLDIRSPGLGDTAMYLCATKPDAEDTQYFGPGTRLTVL.

Regarding this clone: The sample has other DNA sequences that encode this CDR3 too. CDR3 sequence (DNA): TGTGCCAGCAGCGTAGGCGGTAATAGCAATCAGCCCCAGCATTTT. This gives the protein CASSVGGNSNQPQHF. This chain uses TRBV9 with TRBJ1-5; no clear D gene. This CDR3 region has 15 residues. V lost 0 bases and J lost 0, with 7 bases in between. Per germline, CDR1 SGDLS and CDR2 YYNGEE.

This clone was picked up one time. V is TRBV24-1 and J is TRBJ2-1; D is possibly TRBD1 (6 bases). The CDR3 loop spans 15 amino acids. Per the germline V gene, CDR1 is KGHDR and CDR2 is SFDVKD. Trimming took off 4 bases at V and 5 bases at J, with 14 bases between the two ends. The CDR3 region has the DNA TGTGCCACCAGTGACCCGAAGGGGGTCCACAATGAGCAGTTCTTC. It codes for CATSDPKGVHNEQFF.

The CDR3: CASRYRASGGSPLHF. Written as DNA, the CDR3 is TGTGCCAGCAGGTATCGGGCTTCGGGGGGTTCACCCCTCCACTTT. V is TRBV27 and J is TRBJ1-6, with TRBD1 as a possible D gene (5 bases). The CDR3 length is 15 residues. Germline CDR1 reads MNHEY; CDR2 reads SMNVEV (reference sequence). V was trimmed by 6 bases and J by 9 bases, leaving 18 bases between them.

The J gene is TRBJ2-5, the V gene TRBV10-3; unclear D gene. The CDR3 is made up of 12 amino acids. Germline values: CDR1 ENHRY, CDR2 SYGVKD. Trimming pared 3 bases from V and 5 bases from J, leaving 7 bases between. The DNA of the CDR3 is TGTGCCATCAGTGAAGTGAGCGAGACCCAGTACTTC. Amino acids: CAISEVSETQYF.

This clone was observed a few times. The DNA for the CDR3 is TGTGCCAGCAGCCCGCCTCAAGCGGGAGGGTACAATGAGCAGTTCTTC. This encodes CASSPPQAGGYNEQFF. The V call is TRBV7-2, the J call TRBJ2-1; the match to TRBD2 covers 10 bases. V trimming: 5 bases; J trimming: 4 bases; junction bases outside the gene matches: 8. Per germline, CDR1 SGHTA and CDR2 FQGNSA. The CDR3 length is 16 residues.

This sequence joins TRBV6-2 or TRBV6-3 and TRBJ2-7; D is uncertain. The V gene's germline CDR1 is MNHEY and CDR2 SVGEGT. This CDR3 region has 11 residues. Deletions cut 4 bases from V and 3 bases from J, with 4 bases between. In DNA form, the CDR3 reads TGTGCCAGCAGTTCCCACTACGAGCAGTACTTC. This gives the protein CASSSHYEQYF.

This clone was seen a single time. This rearrangement joins TRBV7-8 to TRBJ1-3, with unresolved D. Germline V gene sequence: CDR1 SGHVS, CDR2 FQNEAQ. The ends were cut back, 2 bases at V and 7 bases at J, with 9 bases in the middle. CDR3 length: 13 residues. Here the CDR3 DNA reads TGTGCCAGCAGCTTAACGGTCACGAACACCATATATTTT. Its translation: CASSLTVTNTIYF.